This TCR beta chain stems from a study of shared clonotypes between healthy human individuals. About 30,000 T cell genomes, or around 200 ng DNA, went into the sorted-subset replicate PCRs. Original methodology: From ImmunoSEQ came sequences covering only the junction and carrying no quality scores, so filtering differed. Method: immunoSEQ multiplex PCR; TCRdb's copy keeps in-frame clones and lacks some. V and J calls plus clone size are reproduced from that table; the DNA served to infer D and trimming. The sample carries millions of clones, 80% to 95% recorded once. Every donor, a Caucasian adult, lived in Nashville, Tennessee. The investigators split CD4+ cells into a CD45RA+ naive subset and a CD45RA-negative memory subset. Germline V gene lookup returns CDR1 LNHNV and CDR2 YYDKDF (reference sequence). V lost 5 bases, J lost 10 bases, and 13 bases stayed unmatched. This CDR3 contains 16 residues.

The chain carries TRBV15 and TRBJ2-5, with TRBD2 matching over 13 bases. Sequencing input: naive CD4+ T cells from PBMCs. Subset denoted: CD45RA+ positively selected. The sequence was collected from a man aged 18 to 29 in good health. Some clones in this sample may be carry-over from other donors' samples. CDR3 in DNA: TGTGCCACCAGCCTTCCTTTAACCCGACTAGCGGGAGGCCAGTACTTC. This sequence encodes CATSLPLTRLAGGQYF.